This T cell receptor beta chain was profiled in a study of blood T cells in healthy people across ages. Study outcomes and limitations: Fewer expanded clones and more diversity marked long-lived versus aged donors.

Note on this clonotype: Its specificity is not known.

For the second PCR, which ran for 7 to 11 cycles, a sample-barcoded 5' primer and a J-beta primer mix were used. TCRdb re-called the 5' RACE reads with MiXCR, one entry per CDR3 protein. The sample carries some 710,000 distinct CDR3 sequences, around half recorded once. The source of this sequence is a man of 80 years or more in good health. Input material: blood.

The CDR3 region is CARVFPQYF. CDR3 DNA: TGTGCCAGAGTTTTTCCCCAGTACTTC. This chain uses TRBV21-1 with TRBJ2-5. TRBV21-1 is a listed pseudogene. This CDR3 comprises 9 residues.